One sample yielded the 17 T cell receptor beta chains listed below, sequenced in a study of tumor-infiltrating lymphocytes in localized non-small cell lung cancer (dated by TCRdb to the early 2020s). Library generation was performed with the immunoSEQ multiplex PCR assay. Not all clones reach the TCRdb copy of this immuneACCESS table, which keeps in-frame sequences only. Checked studies attribute under half of the gap to unresolved V genes and leave the rest unexplained. The table for this sample lists 21,000 or so clones; over 60% of them were counted only once. Around 6% of the sample lies in the top ten. Sequencing input: lung tumor tissue. Every receptor here comes from a human donor with non-small cell lung cancer.

The chain is built from TRBV5-4 and TRBJ2-7; TRBD2 might be the D (6 bases). The CDR3 has 15 residues. The V and J ends lost 5 bases and 0 bases respectively, with 15 bases between them. From germline, CDR1 is SGHNT and CDR2 YYREEE (reference sequence). This CDR3 reads CASREGQSSSYEQYF. The DNA for the CDR3 is TGTGCCAGCAGGGAGGGCCAGTCTAGCTCCTACGAGCAGTACTTC. The whole variable domain, filled in from reference TRBV5-4 and TRBJ2-7, reads ETGVTQSPTHLIKTRGQQVTLRCSSQSGHNTVSWYQQALGQGPQFIFQYYREEENGRGNFPPRFSGLQFPNYSSELNVNALELDDSALYLCASREGQSSSYEQYFGPGTRLTVT.

The J gene is TRBJ2-5, the V gene TRBV7-9, with 11 bases lining up with TRBD1. Per the germline V gene, CDR1 is SEHNR and CDR2 is FQNEAQ (reference sequence). Trimming took 5 bases from V and 2 from J; bases not matched to a gene: 7. The CDR3 sequence is 16 residues long. The CDR3 reads CASSDRTGGRQETQYF. DNA of the CDR3: TGTGCCAGCAGCGACCGGACAGGGGGCAGGCAAGAGACCCAGTACTTC.

The gene calls are TRBV29-1 and TRBJ2-1; a weak D match, TRBD2 (7 bases). This CDR3 has 14 residues. Trimming removed 5 bases from V and 4 bases from J, with 15 bases in between. Germline CDR1 and CDR2: SQVTM and ANQGSEA. The CDR3 DNA is TGCAGCGTTCGAACGGGGGGCGGGTACAATGAGCAGTTCTTC. As protein: CSVRTGGGYNEQFF.

V usage is TRBV6-1 and J usage is TRBJ2-2; TRBD1 might be the D (6 bases). The CDR3 runs to 15 residues. From germline, CDR1 is MNHNS and CDR2 SASEGT. Trimming removed 11 bases at V and 0 bases at J, with 16 bases between. In DNA, the CDR3 is TGTGCCGCCACACTTGGGACACCGAACACCGGGGAGCTGTTTTTT. Residues: CAATLGTPNTGELFF.

V and J are TRBV30 and TRBJ1-2; D possibly corresponds to TRBD1 (6 bases). The CDR3 is 14 residues long. Trimming took off 3 bases at V and 4 bases at J, with 15 bases between the two ends. From germline, CDR1 is GTSNPN and CDR2 SVGIG (reference sequence). The CDR3 reads CAWRRAGAGYGYTF. CDR3 bases: TGTGCCTGGAGGAGGGCAGGGGCTGGCTATGGCTACACCTTC. Complete variable domain (other parts from reference TRBV30 and TRBJ1-2): SQTIHQWPATLVQPVGSPLSLECTVEGTSNPNLYWYRQAAGRGLQLLFYSVGIGQISSEVPQNLSASRPQDRQFILSSKKLLLSDSGFYLCAWRRAGAGYGYTFGSGTRLTVV.

The gene calls are TRBV4-3 and TRBJ1-5, with D possibly matching TRBD1 (6 bases). Deletions cut 2 bases from V and 8 bases from J, with 19 bases between. The CDR3 spans 16 residues. Looked up from germline, CDR1 is LGHNA and CDR2 is YSLEER. CDR3 in amino acids: CASSQLYRGEGEPQHF. For the CDR3, the DNA is TGCGCCAGCAGCCAACTTTATCGAGGGGAGGGGGAGCCCCAGCATTTT.

This clone was counted a few times. This chain connects TRBV11-2 to TRBJ2-7; tentatively, D is TRBD1 (5 bases). The V end was cut by 3 bases, the J end by 3 bases, with 18 bases between. The CDR3 is 16 residues long. The germline V gene has CDR1 SGHAT and CDR2 FQNNGV. The CDR3 sequence is CASSFSMAGFRYEQYF. The CDR3 DNA follows: TGTGCCAGCAGCTTTTCTATGGCAGGGTTCCGCTACGAGCAGTACTTC.

The chain is built from TRBV19 and TRBJ1-3; D might be TRBD1 (5 bases). Trimming removed 6 bases at V and 0 bases at J, with 12 bases between. Per germline, CDR1 LNHDA and CDR2 SQIVND (reference sequence). The CDR3 consists of 15 residues. The CDR3 coding sequence is TGTGCCAGTAGGTACCAGGGCCTCTCTGGAAACACCATATATTTT. Translation: CASRYQGLSGNTIYF.

The chain employs TRBV4-3 and TRBJ2-3; tentative D call: TRBD1 (5 bases). This CDR3 is built from 17 residues. Germline V gene data show CDR1 as LGHNA and CDR2 as YSLEER. Trimming left V 4 bases short and J 0 bases short, with 17 bases between. DNA for the CDR3: TGCGCCAGCAGCCGCGGACGAGGACAAACTAGCACAGATACGCAGTATTTT. Its translation: CASSRGRGQTSTDTQYF.

The V call is TRBV11-2, the J call TRBJ2-7; 9 bases line up with TRBD1. Trimming removed 6 bases from V and 4 bases from J; junction bases left unmatched: 13. Germline V gene lookup returns CDR1 SGHAT and CDR2 FQNNGV. CDR3 size: 16 residues. DNA for the CDR3: TGTGCCAGCAGGGAATCGACCGGGACAGGGAGGTACGAGCAGTACTTC. This codes for CASRESTGTGRYEQYF.

Only a few counts were recorded for this clone. CDR3 DNA sequence: TGTGCCAGCGGGGCCCTCTACGAGCAGTACTTC. Its translation: CASGALYEQYF. The chain links TRBV6-6 to TRBJ2-7, with D tentatively TRBD1 (5 bases). In germline, CDR1 is MNHNY, CDR2 SVGAGI (reference sequence). V was trimmed by 8 bases and J by 3 bases, leaving 8 bases between them. This CDR3 is built from 11 residues.

The DNA for the CDR3 is TGTGCTTCTACCCCGGGGGCTGGGACGACCAATGAGCAGTTCTTC. Translation: CASTPGAGTTNEQFF. The chain carries TRBV7-2 and TRBJ2-1; perhaps D is TRBD1 or TRBD2 (6 bases each). The CDR3 spans 15 residues. From germline, CDR1 is SGHTA and CDR2 FQGNSA.

This clone was seen more than once but under ten times. The chain has TRBV9 and TRBJ2-7; 9 positions match TRBD1. The V segment lost 0 bases and the J segment 3 bases; nucleotides outside the gene matches: 13. The CDR3 extends over 18 amino acids. Germline CDR1 is SGDLS and CDR2 is YYNGEE. The CDR3 nucleotides are TGTGCCAGCAGCGTAGGGCGGTCGACGGGACAGGGTCGCTACGAGCAGTACTTC. Its translation is CASSVGRSTGQGRYEQYF.

This clone showed up just a few times. V gene TRBV19 combines with J gene TRBJ1-5; TRBD1 is a possible D gene (5 bases). Germline CDR1 is LNHDA and CDR2 is SQIVND (reference sequence). Trimming removed 3 bases at V and 2 bases at J, with 14 bases between. CDR3 length equals 16 residues. The CDR3 loop reads CASSISIGAGNQPQHF. The DNA for the CDR3 is TGTGCCAGTAGTATCTCAATAGGGGCGGGCAATCAGCCCCAGCATTTT.

This rearrangement joins TRBV15 to TRBJ2-7; possibly TRBD1 or TRBD2 for D (6 bases each). V lost 0 bases and J 2 bases, leaving 14 bases between the germline ends. CDR3 length: 16 residues. Germline V gene sequence: CDR1 LNHNV, CDR2 YYDKDF (reference sequence). The CDR3, as DNA: TGTGCCACCAGCAGAGATCTGGGGGGCCTCACCTACGAGCAGTACTTC. Translating gives CATSRDLGGLTYEQYF.

The gene calls are TRBV5-1 and TRBJ2-3, with 11 bases aligning to TRBD2. Germline assignment: CDR1 SGHRS and CDR2 YFSETQ. V shed 7 bases and J 2 bases; nucleotides not matched to a gene: 6. This CDR3 has 15 amino acids. As DNA, the CDR3 is TGCGCCAGCCTAGCGGGGGGTGTCCCCACAGATACGCAGTATTTT. It encodes CASLAGGVPTDTQYF.

V usage is TRBV19 and J usage is TRBJ2-2; 7 bases are a match to TRBD1. The CDR3 is 16 amino acids. V dropped 5 bases and J dropped 2; count of bases not matched to a gene: 8. Germline assignment: CDR1 LNHDA and CDR2 SQIVND (reference sequence). The CDR3 DNA reads TGTGCCAGTAGTGCTCCGACAGGGATTAACACCGGGGAGCTGTTTTTT. Encoded protein: CASSAPTGINTGELFF.